Listed below are T cell receptor beta chains from one sample, sequenced in a study of Ad26.COV2.S vaccination and SARS-CoV-2 variants. The method was immunoSEQ multiplex PCR; TCRdb's version includes in-frame clones alone and lacks a portion of them. The table has over 400,000 clones, 92% seen once. Sequencing used peripheral blood, obtained in a trial of Ad26.COV2.S vaccine versus placebo. These receptors came from a person between 18 and 65 years old who received the Ad26.COV2.S COVID-19 vaccine or a placebo. Each CDR3 is given with its conserved first and last residue. D genes are given only for firm matches. Clone sizes are given selectively: once, few, many, or a class where the clone is expanded.

TRBJ2-3 | - | - | TRBV7-8 | CASSPDRSSTDTQYF | TGTGCCAGCAGCCCGGACAGATCTAGCACAGATACGCAGTATTTT
TRBJ2-7 | - | - | TRBV5-4 | CASSLAGPLYYTYEQYF | TGTGCCAGCAGCTTGGCAGGGCCGCTATATTACACCTACGAGCAGTACTTC
TRBJ1-2 | TRBD1 | - | TRBV5-6 | CASSLERGRNYGYTF | TGTGCCAGCAGCTTGGAGAGGGGGCGAAACTATGGCTACACCTTC
TRBJ2-7 | - | - | TRBV9 | CASSVEGSYEQYF | TGTGCCAGCAGCGTAGAGGGCTCCTACGAGCAGTACTTC
TRBJ2-7 | TRBD2 | - | TRBV4-3 | CASSQDSPGGYEQYF | TGCGCCAGCAGCCAAGACAGTCCCGGGGGGTACGAGCAGTACTTC
TRBJ2-7 | - | - | TRBV6-6 | CASSYSKSSYEQYF | TGTGCCAGCAGTTACTCGAAAAGTTCCTACGAGCAGTACTTC
TRBJ2-2 | - | - | TRBV5-1 | CASRGPNTGELFF | TGCGCCAGCAGGGGACCGAACACCGGGGAGCTGTTTTTT
TRBJ2-7 | TRBD1 | - | TRBV6-5 | CASSYSFRTGGMEQYF | TGTGCCAGCAGTTACTCGTTCCGGACAGGTGGGATGGAGCAGTACTTC
TRBJ1-6 | TRBD1 | - | TRBV5-3 | CARSFSDRSSYNSPLHF | TGTGCCAGAAGCTTCTCGGACAGGAGCTCCTATAATTCACCCCTCCACTTT
TRBJ2-7 | - | - | TRBV4-3 | CASSPSRQGYEQYF | TGCGCCAGCAGCCCCAGTCGGCAGGGCTACGAGCAGTACTTC
TRBJ1-2 | TRBD1 | - | TRBV15 | CATSREFGTVFGYTF | TGTGCCACCAGCAGAGAATTCGGGACAGTCTTTGGCTACACCTTC
TRBJ1-2 | - | - | TRBV28 | CASSLWEDNYGYTF | TGTGCCAGCAGTTTATGGGAGGACAACTATGGCTACACCTTC
TRBJ1-2 | - | - | TRBV11-2 | CASSLFPERNYGYTF | TGTGCCAGCAGCTTATTTCCCGAGAGAAACTATGGCTACACCTTC
TRBJ2-1 | TRBD2 | - | TRBV4-1 | CASSQDPSGLAGGKHNEQFF | TGCGCCAGCAGCCAAGATCCTTCGGGACTAGCGGGGGGGAAGCACAATGAGCAGTTCTTC
TRBJ2-2 | - | few | TRBV9 | CASSVGGGDTGELFF | TGTGCCAGCAGCGTAGGGGGTGGGGACACCGGGGAGCTGTTTTTT
TRBJ2-7 | - | - | TRBV30 | CASTGGASYEQYF | TGTGCCAGTACAGGGGGGGCAAGTTACGAGCAGTACTTC
TRBJ1-2 | TRBD1 | - | TRBV7-2 | CASSGGGQGFIPYTF | TGTGCCAGCAGCGGAGGGGGACAGGGCTTCATCCCTTACACCTTC
TRBJ2-3 | TRBD2 | - | TRBV7-2 | CASSLGTSGGGDTQYF | TGTGCCAGCAGCTTAGGGACTAGCGGGGGTGGAGATACGCAGTATTTT
TRBJ2-2 | - | - | TRBV3-1/TRBV3-2 | CASSQIAAGELFF | TGTGCCAGCAGCCAAATAGCGGCGGGGGAGCTGTTTTTT
TRBJ1-2 | TRBD1 | - | TRBV19 | CASRWRDRGYGVNYGYTF | TGTGCCAGTAGATGGAGGGACAGGGGATACGGGGTCAACTATGGCTACACCTTC
TRBJ2-7 | - | - | TRBV9 | CASSVGGGTYEQYF | TGTGCCAGCAGCGTAGGAGGGGGAACCTACGAGCAGTACTTC
TRBJ1-2 | TRBD1 | once | TRBV5-8 | CASSPGQGGDGYTF | TGTGCCAGCAGCCCGGGACAGGGAGGGGATGGCTACACCTTC
TRBJ2-1 | TRBD1 | - | TRBV20-1 | CSAPGGNEQFF | TGCAGTGCCCCAGGGGGAAATGAGCAGTTCTTC
TRBJ2-5 | - | - | TRBV6-5 | CASSYSSTRQETQYF | TGTGCCAGCAGTTACTCGTCCACCCGCCAAGAGACCCAGTACTTC
TRBJ1-1 | - | - | TRBV19 | CASSIAPGNTEAFF | TGTGCCAGTAGTATCGCCCCGGGGAACACTGAAGCTTTCTTT
TRBJ1-2 | - | once | TRBV19 | CASSTPGREGYTF | TGTGCCAGTAGCACTCCTGGCAGGGAGGGCTACACCTTC
TRBJ2-2 | - | - | TRBV18 | CASSPTDTRLLTGELFF | TGTGCCAGCTCACCTACGGACACCCGGTTACTGACCGGGGAGCTGTTTTTT
TRBJ2-7 | TRBD1 | - | TRBV2 | CASKGGGQGSYEQYF | TGTGCCAGCAAGGGTGGTGGACAGGGGTCCTACGAGCAGTACTTC
TRBJ2-7 | - | - | TRBV6-2/TRBV6-3 | CASSPVTGSSYEQYF | TGTGCCAGCAGTCCCGTGACGGGTTCTTCCTACGAGCAGTACTTC
TRBJ2-7 | - | - | TRBV6-2/TRBV6-3 | CASSYGVRSYEQYF | TGTGCCAGCAGTTACGGCGTCAGATCCTACGAGCAGTACTTC
TRBJ2-1 | - | few | TRBV6-2/TRBV6-3 | CASSPNSEVREQFF | TGTGCCAGCAGTCCCAATAGCGAGGTGCGTGAGCAGTTCTTC
TRBJ1-6 | - | - | TRBV7-6 | CASSRRDQGYNSPLHF | TGTGCCAGCAGCCGTCGGGACCAGGGGTATAATTCACCCCTCCACTTT
TRBJ1-5 | TRBD1 | - | TRBV3-1/TRBV3-2 | CASTRGPRENNQPQHF | TGTGCCAGCACTAGGGGGCCGAGGGAAAACAATCAGCCCCAGCATTTT
TRBJ2-4 | TRBD1 | - | TRBV7-8 | CASSAILGARDSSKNIQYF | TGTGCCAGCAGCGCAATATTGGGGGCCCGGGACAGCTCCAAAAACATTCAGTACTTC
TRBJ2-6 | - | - | TRBV6-5 | CATIGGAGANVLTF | TGTGCCACCATCGGGGGCGCTGGGGCCAACGTCCTGACTTTC
TRBJ2-5 | - | - | TRBV3-1/TRBV3-2 | CASSLPPLDPGAQETQYF | TGTGCCAGCAGCCTCCCCCCTCTAGACCCCGGGGCACAAGAGACCCAGTACTTC
TRBJ1-2 | - | few | TRBV11-2 | CASSLWTVNYGYTF | TGTGCCAGCAGCCTATGGACGGTTAACTATGGCTACACCTTC
TRBJ2-2 | - | - | TRBV12-3/TRBV12-4 | CASKDRYTGELFF | TGTGCCAGCAAAGACAGGTACACCGGGGAGCTGTTTTTT
TRBJ2-7 | - | - | TRBV7-6 | CASSLAGIHEQYF | TGTGCCAGCAGCTTAGCAGGCATCCACGAGCAGTACTTC
TRBJ2-3 | TRBD1 | - | TRBV5-1 | CASSLVGQGRDTQYF | TGCGCCAGCAGCTTGGTGGGACAGGGGAGAGATACGCAGTATTTT
TRBJ2-7 | TRBD1 | many | TRBV19 | CARPMWDRGSYEQYF | TGTGCCAGGCCAATGTGGGACAGGGGTTCCTACGAGCAGTACTTC
TRBJ2-1 | - | - | TRBV11-3 | CASSPMAGDNSYNEQFF | TGTGCCAGCAGCCCGATGGCTGGGGACAACTCCTACAATGAGCAGTTCTTC
TRBJ1-4 | - | once | TRBV5-4 | CASSGWGVGNEKLFF | TGTGCCAGCAGCGGATGGGGCGTCGGTAATGAAAAACTGTTTTTT
TRBJ2-7 | TRBD2 | - | TRBV19 | CASSIFLAGSYEQYF | TGTGCCAGTAGTATTTTTCTAGCGGGTTCCTACGAGCAGTACTTC
TRBJ2-7 | - | - | TRBV30 | CAWSVLGYEQYF | TGTGCCTGGAGTGTGTTGGGGTACGAGCAGTACTTC
TRBJ2-3 | - | - | TRBV20-1 | CSASPGAGTDTQYF | TGCAGTGCTAGTCCTGGGGCCGGCACAGATACGCAGTATTTT
TRBJ1-1 | - | once | TRBV6-5 | CASSYLGSMNTEAFF | TGTGCCAGCAGTTACTTGGGAAGTATGAACACTGAAGCTTTCTTT
TRBJ1-4 | - | - | TRBV19 | CASSPGREKLFF | TGTGCCAGTTCTCCGGGAAGGGAAAAACTGTTTTTT
TRBJ1-6 | - | - | TRBV27 | CASSLDRRGNNSPLHF | TGTGCCAGCAGTTTAGATAGGAGGGGAAATAATTCACCCCTCCACTTT
TRBJ2-5 | - | - | TRBV7-9 | CASSSYRVEETQYF | TGTGCCAGCAGCTCATACAGAGTAGAAGAGACCCAGTACTTC
TRBJ1-4 | - | few | TRBV9 | CASSPNFGRYDKLFF | TGTGCCAGCAGCCCCAATTTTGGACGCTACGACAAACTGTTTTTT
TRBJ2-3 | - | - | TRBV11-2 | CASSPPRETTQYF | TGTGCCAGCAGCCCCCCCCGGGAGACTACGCAGTATTTT
TRBJ2-2 | TRBD2 | - | TRBV7-2 | CASSPHGLAGGPDTGELFF | TGTGCCAGCAGCCCACATGGATTAGCGGGGGGGCCGGACACCGGGGAGCTGTTTTTT
TRBJ1-5 | - | - | TRBV19 | CASSIVGLPQHF | TGTGCCAGTAGTATAGTAGGGCTTCCCCAGCATTTT